One sample yielded the 31 T cell receptor beta chains listed below, sequenced in a study of blood T cell repertoires in COVID-19. The repertoire was sequenced with immunoSEQ multiplex PCR; TCRdb's copy has only in-frame clones and lacks some. The sample holds some 260,000 clones, roughly 80% seen once. The sequencing sample was made of peripheral blood. The receptors derive from an elderly man with acute or convalescent COVID-19.

This clone was detected only once. The J gene is TRBJ2-1, the V gene TRBV12-5; 9 bases map to TRBD2. Germline values: CDR1 LGHNT, CDR2 FRNRAP. After removal of 1 base from V and 2 bases from J, the junction contained 6 bases not matched to a gene. The CDR3 loop spans 17 amino acids. This CDR3 is CASGLAGTSRPYNEQFF. CDR3 nucleotides: TGTGCTAGTGGTTTGGCCGGGACTAGCAGGCCCTACAATGAGCAGTTCTTC. The full variable domain, completed using reference TRBV12-5 and TRBJ2-1, is DARVTQTPRHKVTEMGQEVTMRCQPILGHNTVFWYRQTMMQGLELLAYFRNRAPLDDSGMPKDRFSAEMPDATLATLKIQPSEPRDSAVYFCASGLAGTSRPYNEQFFGPGTRLTVL.

This chain joins TRBV5-1 and TRBJ1-4; 11 bases are a match to TRBD1. Germline-derived CDR1 and CDR2 are SGHRS and YFSETQ. Trimming took 4 bases from V and 8 from J; bases not matched to a gene: 7. The CDR3 has 15 residues. CDR3 loop: CASSLGQGAFEKLFF. Here the CDR3 DNA reads TGCGCCAGCAGCCTCGGACAGGGGGCCTTCGAAAAACTGTTTTTT. The full variable domain, completed using reference TRBV5-1 and TRBJ1-4, is KAGVTQTPRYLIKTRGQQVTLSCSPISGHRSVSWYQQTPGQGLQFLFEYFSETQRNKGNFPGRFSGRQFSNSRSEMNVSTLELGDSALYLCASSLGQGAFEKLFFGSGTQLSVL.

This clone was seen once. The chain has TRBV30 and TRBJ1-3, with D possibly TRBD1 on 5 matching bases. The V end was cut by 5 bases, the J end by 0 bases, with 8 bases between. The germline V gene has CDR1 GTSNPN and CDR2 SVGIG (reference sequence). This CDR3 comprises 13 residues. CDR3: CAWGAGSGNTIYF. The CDR3 bases are TGTGCCTGGGGGGCAGGCTCTGGAAACACCATATATTTT.

This chain links TRBV20-1 with TRBJ2-7; 10 bases are a match to TRBD2. The CDR3 loop spans 11 amino acids. Germline V gene lookup returns CDR1 DFQATT and CDR2 SNEGSKA (reference sequence). CDR3 DNA: TGCCAACCGACTAGCGGGCACGAGCAGTACTTC. Protein: CQPTSGHEQYF.

The V call is TRBV30, the J call TRBJ1-6; D ambiguous. Trimming pared 2 bases from V and 9 bases from J, leaving 17 bases between. CDR3 length: 15 amino acids. Per germline, CDR1 GTSNPN and CDR2 SVGIG (reference sequence). The CDR3 sequence: CAWSPADLLTSPLHF. The CDR3 DNA reads TGTGCCTGGAGTCCAGCGGACCTACTTACTTCACCCCTCCACTTT.

The rearrangement links TRBV19 to TRBJ1-5; 8 nucleotides line up with TRBD1. Germline-derived CDR1 and CDR2 are LNHDA and SQIVND (reference sequence). This CDR3 is built from 16 residues. V lost 5 bases and J lost 5; bases outside the gene matches: 11. The CDR3 nucleotides are TGTGCCAGTAGTCCAAGCCGACAGGGGCCCTATCAGCCCCAGCATTTT. Protein product: CASSPSRQGPYQPQHF.

CDR3 amino acids: CASSYGTDYGYTF. The CDR3 DNA is TGTGCCAGCAGTTACGGGACAGACTATGGCTACACCTTC. The chain recombines TRBV6-6 with TRBJ1-2; TRBD1 matches 7 bases. CDR3 length: 13 residues. CDR1 and CDR2 from the germline V gene are MNHNY and SVGAGI (reference sequence). Unmatched junction bases numbered 0, after V lost 2 bases and J lost 3 bases.

The chain links TRBV7-6 to TRBJ1-2; D is possibly TRBD1 (6 bases). Germline CDR1 reads SGHVS; CDR2 reads FNYEAQ. The CDR3 has 14 amino acids. The ends were cut back, 3 bases at V and 6 bases at J, with 14 bases in the middle. This chain's CDR3 is CASSFLGAVNGYTF. Here the CDR3 DNA reads TGTGCCAGCAGCTTTTTGGGGGCGGTAAATGGCTACACCTTC.

The genes are TRBV29-1 and TRBJ2-5, with 7 positions matching TRBD2. The CDR3 is made up of 15 amino acids. The germline V gene encodes CDR1 SQVTM and CDR2 ANQGSEA. Trimming took 4 bases from V and 2 from J; bases not matched to a gene: 10. The CDR3 DNA reads TGCAGCGTTGGGCGGGGGTCTCGAATGCAAGAGACCCAGTACTTC. This codes for CSVGRGSRMQETQYF.

In DNA, the CDR3 is TGTGCCAGCAGTGCCCGTGGGGGAGGGAGCTCTGGAAACACCATATATTTT. This encodes CASSARGGGSSGNTIYF. This chain joins TRBV6-1 and TRBJ1-3; a weak D match, TRBD1 (5 bases). CDR1 and CDR2 (germline): MNHNS, SASEGT. CDR3 size: 17 residues. V lost 4 bases, J lost 0 bases, and 16 bases lay in between.

V usage is TRBV6-5 and J usage is TRBJ1-2, with D tentatively TRBD1 (6 bases). CDR3 length: 12 amino acids. The germline V and J ends were trimmed by 7 bases and 8 bases, with 14 bases remaining between them. Germline V lookup: CDR1 MNHEY, CDR2 SVGAGI. CDR3 in DNA: TGTGCCAGCACTCCCGACAGGAGCGGCTACACCTTC. Translation gives CASTPDRSGYTF.

The J gene is TRBJ2-6, the V gene TRBV5-1, with D possibly matching TRBD2 (5 bases). The CDR3 consists of 13 residues. V lost 5 bases, J lost 3 bases, and 6 bases lay in between. Germline V gene lookup returns CDR1 SGHRS and CDR2 YFSETQ. This CDR3 reads CASRGVGANVLTF. CDR3 nucleotide sequence: TGCGCCAGCAGGGGAGTTGGGGCCAACGTCCTGACTTTC. Looking up the rest from reference TRBV5-1 and TRBJ2-6 gives the full variable domain: KAGVTQTPRYLIKTRGQQVTLSCSPISGHRSVSWYQQTPGQGLQFLFEYFSETQRNKGNFPGRFSGRQFSNSRSEMNVSTLELGDSALYLCASRGVGANVLTFGAGSRLTVL.

The chain is built from TRBV5-1 and TRBJ2-7; D gene ambiguous. CDR3 length: 14 amino acids. The V end lost 5 bases, the J end lost 4 bases, and 16 bases lay between the germline ends. Germline assignment: CDR1 SGHRS and CDR2 YFSETQ. The CDR3 DNA is TGCGCCAGCAGAAAGACACTTTCATCTTACGAGCAGTACTTC. This encodes CASRKTLSSYEQYF.

This sequence joins TRBV6-6 and TRBJ2-1; TRBD1 aligns across 12 bases. The V segment lost 5 bases and the J segment 10 bases; nucleotides outside the gene matches: 9. The CDR3 runs to 15 residues. Germline lookup yields CDR1 MNHNY and CDR2 SVGAGI (reference sequence). The CDR3 coding sequence is TGTGCCAGCAGTGACCGGGACAGGGGGCATAAGGAGCAGTTCTTC. The encoded protein is CASSDRDRGHKEQFF.

V and J are TRBV6-5 and TRBJ2-7; tentatively, D is TRBD1 (6 bases). The CDR3 contains 14 residues. Deletions cut 5 bases from V and 2 bases from J, with 13 bases between. Germline CDR1 MNHEY, CDR2 SVGAGI. The CDR3 DNA reads TGTGCCAGCAGTCGGATCGGGACAACCTACGAGCAGTACTTC. Translating it yields CASSRIGTTYEQYF.

This clone appeared a single time. The V gene is TRBV5-1, the J gene TRBJ2-7; D perhaps matches TRBD2 (6 bases). The CDR3 is 17 residues long. Trimming shortened V by 0 bases and J by 0 bases, and 16 bases separated the two germline ends. The germline V gene encodes CDR1 SGHRS and CDR2 YFSETQ. CDR3 nucleotides: TGCGCCAGCAGCTTGGCCCATCCTCGGGGGAGCTCCTACGAGCAGTACTTC. Translation gives CASSLAHPRGSSYEQYF. The entire variable domain, with the rest obtained from reference TRBV5-1 and TRBJ2-7, is as follows: KAGVTQTPRYLIKTRGQQVTLSCSPISGHRSVSWYQQTPGQGLQFLFEYFSETQRNKGNFPGRFSGRQFSNSRSEMNVSTLELGDSALYLCASSLAHPRGSSYEQYFGPGTRLTVT.

This clone was seen once. V is TRBV4-1 and J is TRBJ1-4; 9 bases agree with TRBD1. V lost 2 bases to trimming and J lost 8 bases; unmatched junction nucleotides: 9. The CDR3 runs to 16 residues. Looked up from germline, CDR1 is MGHRA and CDR2 is YSYEKL. CDR3: CASSQSTGGLWEKLFF. As DNA, the CDR3 is TGCGCCAGCAGCCAATCAACAGGGGGCCTCTGGGAAAAACTGTTTTTT.

This clone was seen a few times. The chain has TRBV3-1 (or the pseudogene TRBV3-2) and TRBJ1-6; no reliable D call. Trimming removed 6 bases from V and 0 bases from J, with 6 bases in between. This CDR3 region has 14 residues. Germline V gene sequence: CDR1 LGHDT, CDR2 YNNKEL (reference sequence). CDR3 amino acids: CASSEGSYNSPLHF. The CDR3 coding sequence is TGTGCCAGCAGTGAGGGCTCCTATAATTCACCCCTCCACTTT.

The V call is TRBV5-1, the J call TRBJ2-1; D gene unclear. The germline V gene encodes CDR1 SGHRS and CDR2 YFSETQ. Trimming removed 3 bases at V and 5 bases at J, with 3 bases between. This CDR3 is built from 11 residues. In DNA form, the CDR3 reads TGCGCCAGCAGCTCAAACAATGAGCAGTTCTTC. Translating it yields CASSSNNEQFF.

This rearrangement joins TRBV5-1 to TRBJ1-2; TRBD1 is a possible D gene (5 bases). Germline CDR1 reads SGHRS; CDR2 reads YFSETQ. V was pared by 4 bases and J by 4 bases, with 11 bases between. This CDR3 has 13 residues. The CDR3 DNA is TGCGCCAGCAGCCCCTCGGGGGGCTATGGCTACACCTTC. Protein product: CASSPSGGYGYTF.

This clone was observed a handful of times. This chain uses TRBV24-1 with TRBJ2-1; D might be TRBD2 (7 bases). The CDR3 is 14 residues long. Germline V gene lookup returns CDR1 KGHDR and CDR2 SFDVKD. The V and J ends lost 9 bases and 2 bases respectively, with 13 bases between them. CDR3 residues: CATQGGDPYNEQFF. CDR3 DNA: TGTGCCACCCAAGGGGGGGACCCCTACAATGAGCAGTTCTTC.

The chain employs TRBV10-2 and TRBJ1-2; 8 positions match TRBD1. In germline, CDR1 is WSHSY, CDR2 SAAADI. J lost 0 bases, V lost 3 bases, and 3 bases had no gene match. This CDR3 has 15 residues. CDR3 DNA sequence: TGCGCCAGCAGTGAACAGGGGGATACTAACTATGGCTACACCTTC. It specifies CASSEQGDTNYGYTF.

Only one count was recorded for this clone. The chain is built from TRBV5-1 and TRBJ1-2; TRBD1 matches 11 bases. V dropped 4 bases and J dropped 4; count of bases not matched to a gene: 6. Germline lookup yields CDR1 SGHRS and CDR2 YFSETQ. CDR3 length: 15 amino acids. CDR3 coding DNA: TGCGCCAGCAGCATTAGGACAGGGGGCCCCTATGGCTACACCTTC. Translation gives CASSIRTGGPYGYTF.

This chain connects TRBV7-2 to TRBJ1-2; 7 bases are shared with TRBD1. Germline V gene sequence: CDR1 SGHTA, CDR2 FQGNSA. CDR3 size: 15 residues. Trimming at V came to 0 bases and at J to 6 bases, leaving 7 bases not matched to a gene. The CDR3 DNA follows: TGTGCCAGCAGCTTAGCGCTGACAGGGAATGATGGCTACACCTTC. It encodes CASSLALTGNDGYTF.

This rearrangement joins TRBV19 to TRBJ2-1, with 14 bases identical to TRBD2. The J segment lost 12 bases and the V segment lost 1 base, leaving 11 bases of the junction unmatched. Looked up from germline, CDR1 is LNHDA and CDR2 is SQIVND (reference sequence). CDR3 length equals 17 residues. The DNA of the CDR3 is TGTGCCAGTAGTATAGTAGGGACTAGCGGGGGCCGATCAGGGCAGTTCTTC. Protein: CASSIVGTSGGRSGQFF.

The genes are TRBV9 and TRBJ2-1; 7 bases line up with TRBD2. The V segment lost 0 bases and the J segment 7 bases; nucleotides outside the gene matches: 10. The length of the CDR3 is 16 residues. Germline V gene data show CDR1 as SGDLS and CDR2 as YYNGEE. The CDR3 DNA sequence: TGTGCCAGCAGCGTAGGAGTGGGAGGGCCTAGAAATGAGCAGTTCTTC. This codes for CASSVGVGGPRNEQFF.

This clone came up once. The V and J genes are TRBV5-1 and TRBJ2-3, with 11 bases that match TRBD2. V trimming: 2 bases; J trimming: 10 bases; junction bases outside the gene matches: 9. Germline loops: CDR1 SGHRS, CDR2 YFSETQ. The CDR3 totals 15 residues. CDR3 sequence (DNA): TGCGCCAGCAGCTTACCTAGCGGGGGGCACCCAGCGCAGTATTTT. Its protein product is CASSLPSGGHPAQYF.

CDR3 protein: CASNLNRGGTEAFF. CDR3 nucleotides: TGTGCCAGCAACCTAAACAGGGGGGGCACTGAAGCTTTCTTT. The V and J genes are TRBV6-5 and TRBJ1-1; 8 bases are a match to TRBD1. This CDR3 spans 14 amino acids. The V gene end was trimmed by 7 bases and the J gene end by 4 bases; junction bases not matched to a gene: 8. The V gene's germline CDR1 is MNHEY and CDR2 SVGAGI.

V gene TRBV29-1 combines with J gene TRBJ1-2; TRBD1 aligns across 9 bases. The CDR3 loop spans 14 amino acids. Unmatched junction bases numbered 11, after V lost 4 bases and J lost 8 bases. The V gene's germline CDR1 is SQVTM and CDR2 ANQGSEA. As DNA, the CDR3 is TGCAGCGTTGCGGTGGAATACAGGGGGCAAGGCTACACCTTC. Amino acids: CSVAVEYRGQGYTF.

This clone was seen at least ten times. V gene TRBV6-5 combines with J gene TRBJ2-7, with 9 bases identical to TRBD1. The V gene end was trimmed by 2 bases and the J gene end by 0 bases; junction bases not matched to a gene: 5. Germline loops: CDR1 MNHEY, CDR2 SVGAGI. There are 16 residues in the CDR3. The CDR3 reads CASSYTGGSSSYEQYF. Written as DNA, the CDR3 is TGTGCCAGCAGTTACACAGGGGGCTCGAGCTCCTACGAGCAGTACTTC.

The V and J genes are TRBV7-3 and TRBJ1-1; TRBD1 aligns across 7 bases. Germline V gene data show CDR1 as SGHTA and CDR2 as FQGTGA. V shed 4 bases, J shed 1 base, and the junction held 9 bases outside the gene matches. This CDR3 spans 16 amino acids. The CDR3 DNA reads as TGTGCCAGCAGCTCGGCCCCCGGGACAGCGAACACTGAAGCTTTCTTT. Protein: CASSSAPGTANTEAFF. Variable domain in full (rest from reference TRBV7-3 and TRBJ1-1): GAGVSQTPSNKVTEKGKYVELRCDPISGHTALYWYRQSLGQGPEFLIYFQGTGAADDSGLPNDRFFAVRPEGSVSTLKIQRTERGDSAVYLCASSSAPGTANTEAFFGQGTRLTVV.